What follows is one T cell receptor (beta chain) and its context. The antigen is unknown. The protocol was immunoSEQ multiplex PCR, while the TCRdb copy is restricted to in-frame clones and leaves out a portion. The repertoire includes 160,000 or so clones, approximately 81% of them detected once, and about 10% sits in the top ten. This record belongs to a study of cytomegalovirus exposure and HLA in healthy donors. Study details: The use of the same platform for the 110 or so validation repertoires and the 550 to 850 first-cohort repertoires was reported by a later analysis.

The donors formed part of the approximately 120-subject validation cohort, distinct from the roughly 670-subject first cohort. Overall study results and limits: The classifier reportedly diagnosed cytomegalovirus status with high sensitivity and specificity. Among TCR beta chains, those listed as cytomegalovirus-associated numbered over 150.

V lost 3 bases to trimming and J lost 1 base, with 12 bases between them. The CDR3 covers 15 residues. Germline V gene data show CDR1 as SGHTA and CDR2 as FQGNSA. The source material was PBMCs. The rearrangement joins TRBV7-2 to TRBJ2-5, with D perhaps matching TRBD1 (5 bases). This receptor was identified in a man younger than 45 in good health and CMV-seropositive. The CDR3 loop reads CASSFRGYAQETQYF. In DNA, the CDR3 is TGTGCCAGCAGCTTTAGGGGTTACGCCCAAGAGACCCAGTACTTC.